This T cell receptor beta chain was recorded in a study of OX40 agonist ivuxolimab in advanced cancers. Produced via immunoSEQ multiplex PCR; TCRdb's table is partial and in-frame only. The sample lists 30,000 to 45,000 clones; around nine tenths were seen once. The CDR3 is 15 residues long. J gave up 7 bases and V 5 bases, and 9 bases lay outside the gene matches. The V gene's germline CDR1 is SGHNT and CDR2 YYREEE (reference sequence). The clonotype comes from an adult with an advanced solid tumor such as melanoma, head and neck, liver or kidney cancer. This rearrangement joins TRBV5-4 to TRBJ2-1; 10 nucleotides match TRBD2. The sample in question was CD4+ or CD8+ T cells sorted from blood, obtained in a trial of the OX40 agonist ivuxolimab. CDR3 sequence: CASRQAGGPRNEQFF. For the CDR3, the DNA is TGTGCCAGCAGGCAAGCGGGAGGGCCTAGGAATGAGCAGTTCTTC.